This is a list of T cell receptor beta chains from one sample in a study of blood T cell repertoires in COVID-19. Clones were sequenced by immunoSEQ multiplex PCR, and TCRdb holds only the in-frame ones, with some missing. The profile shows about 340,000 clones, over 70% of them singletons. Material for sequencing was peripheral blood. These receptors were obtained from a young man with active or convalescent COVID-19. Each CDR3 is given with its conserved first and last residue. D genes are given only for firm matches.

j_call d_call v_call cdr3_nt cdr3_aa
TRBJ1-5 NA TRBV10-3 TGTGCCATCAGTCCCGCCAGGGGAGAAAATCAGCCCCAGCATTTT CAISPARGENQPQHF
TRBJ2-1 TRBD2 TRBV24-1 TGTGCCACCGGGACTAGCGGGAGAGGGCACAATGAGCAGTTCTTC CATGTSGRGHNEQFF
TRBJ2-2 TRBD2 TRBV9 TGTGCCAGCAGCCCAGCGGGAGGTGGGACCGGGGAGCTGTTTTTT CASSPAGGGTGELFF
TRBJ1-2 TRBD1 TRBV18 TGTGCCAGCTCCCCTGGACAGGACCTCTATGGCTACACCTTC CASSPGQDLYGYTF
TRBJ2-1 TRBD2 TRBV11-1 TGTGCCAGCAGCCTCTGGACTAGCGGGAGCAATGAGCAGTTCTTC CASSLWTSGSNEQFF
TRBJ1-1 NA TRBV11-3 TGTGCCAGCAGCTTACCAATGATGCGGATGAACACTGAAGCTTTCTTT CASSLPMMRMNTEAFF
TRBJ1-2 TRBD1 TRBV28 TGTGCCAGCAGTATGACAGGGGATTATGGCTACACCTTC CASSMTGDYGYTF
TRBJ2-7 TRBD2 TRBV7-2 TGTGCCAGCAGCTCGCCAGGACTAGGGACCTACGAGCAGTACTTC CASSSPGLGTYEQYF
TRBJ2-5 NA TRBV11-1 TGTGCCAGCAGCCCATTTCGGCGGAATCAAGAGACCCAGTACTTC CASSPFRRNQETQYF
TRBJ1-5 TRBD1 TRBV7-8 TGTGCCAGCAGCTTAACCAAGCCGGGACAGGCTAGCAATCAGCCCCAGCATTTT CASSLTKPGQASNQPQHF
TRBJ2-4 NA TRBV2 TGTGCCAGCAGTGCTGTTTTAGCCAAAAACATTCAGTACTTC CASSAVLAKNIQYF